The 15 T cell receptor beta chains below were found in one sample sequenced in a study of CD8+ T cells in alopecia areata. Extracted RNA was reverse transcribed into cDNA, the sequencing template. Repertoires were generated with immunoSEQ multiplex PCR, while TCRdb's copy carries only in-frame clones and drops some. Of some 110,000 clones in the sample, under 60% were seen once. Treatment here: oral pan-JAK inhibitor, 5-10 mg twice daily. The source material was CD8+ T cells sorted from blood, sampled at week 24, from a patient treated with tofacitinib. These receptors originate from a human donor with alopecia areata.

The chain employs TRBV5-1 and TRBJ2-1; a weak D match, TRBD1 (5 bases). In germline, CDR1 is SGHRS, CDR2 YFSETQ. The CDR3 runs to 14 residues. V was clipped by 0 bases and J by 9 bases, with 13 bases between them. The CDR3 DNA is TGCGCCAGCAGCTTGGGGGGCGCCTATGGTGAGCAGTTCTTC. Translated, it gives CASSLGGAYGEQFF. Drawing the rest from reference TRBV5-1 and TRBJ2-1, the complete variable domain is KAGVTQTPRYLIKTRGQQVTLSCSPISGHRSVSWYQQTPGQGLQFLFEYFSETQRNKGNFPGRFSGRQFSNSRSEMNVSTLELGDSALYLCASSLGGAYGEQFFGPGTRLTVL.

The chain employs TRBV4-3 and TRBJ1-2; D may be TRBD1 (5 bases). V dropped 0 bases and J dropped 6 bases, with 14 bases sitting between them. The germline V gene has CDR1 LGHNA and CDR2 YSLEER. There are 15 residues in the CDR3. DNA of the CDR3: TGCGCCAGCAGCCAAGAACTGGGGGACGTTGATGGCTACACCTTC. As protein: CASSQELGDVDGYTF.

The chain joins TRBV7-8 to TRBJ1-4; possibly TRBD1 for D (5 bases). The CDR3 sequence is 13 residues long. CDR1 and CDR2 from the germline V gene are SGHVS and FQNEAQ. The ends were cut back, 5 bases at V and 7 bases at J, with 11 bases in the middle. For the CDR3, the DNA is TGTGCCAGCAGCAGCTTGGGGGGTGAAAAACTGTTTTTT. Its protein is CASSSLGGEKLFF.

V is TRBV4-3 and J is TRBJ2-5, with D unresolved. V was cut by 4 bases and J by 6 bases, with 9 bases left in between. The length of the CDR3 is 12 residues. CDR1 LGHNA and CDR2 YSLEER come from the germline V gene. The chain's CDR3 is CASSPEAKTQYF. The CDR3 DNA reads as TGCGCCAGCAGCCCCGAAGCAAAGACCCAGTACTTC.

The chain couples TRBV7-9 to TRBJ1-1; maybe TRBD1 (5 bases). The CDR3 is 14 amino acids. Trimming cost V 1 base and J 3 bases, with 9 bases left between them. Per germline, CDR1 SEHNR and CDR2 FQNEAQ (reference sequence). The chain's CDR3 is CASSLGGSDTEAFF. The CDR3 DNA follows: TGTGCCAGCAGCTTAGGGGGCAGTGACACTGAAGCTTTCTTT. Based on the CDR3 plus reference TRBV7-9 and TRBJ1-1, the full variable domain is DTGVSQNPRHKITKRGQNVTFRCDPISEHNRLYWYRQTLGQGPEFLTYFQNEAQLEKSRLLSDRFSAERPKGSFSTLEIQRTEQGDSAMYLCASSLGGSDTEAFFGQGTRLTVV.

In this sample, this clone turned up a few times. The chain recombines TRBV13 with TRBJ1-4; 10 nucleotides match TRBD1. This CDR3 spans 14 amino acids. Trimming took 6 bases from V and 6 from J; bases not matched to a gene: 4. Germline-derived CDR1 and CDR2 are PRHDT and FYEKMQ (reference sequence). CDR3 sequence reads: CASSRGQGDEKLFF. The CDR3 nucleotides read TGTGCCAGCAGTCGCGGACAGGGGGATGAAAAACTGTTTTTT.

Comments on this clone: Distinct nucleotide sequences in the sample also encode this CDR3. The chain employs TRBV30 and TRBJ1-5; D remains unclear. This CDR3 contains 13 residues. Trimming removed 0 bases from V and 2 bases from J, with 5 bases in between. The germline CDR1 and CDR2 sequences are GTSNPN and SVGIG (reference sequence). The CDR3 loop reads CAWSVEGNQPQHF. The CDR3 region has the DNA TGTGCCTGGAGTGTAGAGGGCAATCAGCCCCAGCATTTT.

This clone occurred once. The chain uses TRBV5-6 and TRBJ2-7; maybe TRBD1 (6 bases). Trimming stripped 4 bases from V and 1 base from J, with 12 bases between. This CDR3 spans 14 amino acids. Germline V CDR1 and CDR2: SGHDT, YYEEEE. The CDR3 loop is CASSTGTRSYEQYF. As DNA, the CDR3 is TGTGCCAGCAGCACCGGGACAAGGTCCTACGAGCAGTACTTC.

CDR3 bases: TGTGCCTGGTCCGGGACAGGGTCCTCTGGGGCCAACGTCCTGACTTTC. Translated, it gives CAWSGTGSSGANVLTF. The gene calls are TRBV30 and TRBJ2-6; the match to TRBD1 covers 9 bases. The J segment lost 0 bases and the V segment lost 5 bases, leaving 5 bases of the junction unmatched. Germline values: CDR1 GTSNPN, CDR2 SVGIG (reference sequence). This CDR3 has 16 residues.

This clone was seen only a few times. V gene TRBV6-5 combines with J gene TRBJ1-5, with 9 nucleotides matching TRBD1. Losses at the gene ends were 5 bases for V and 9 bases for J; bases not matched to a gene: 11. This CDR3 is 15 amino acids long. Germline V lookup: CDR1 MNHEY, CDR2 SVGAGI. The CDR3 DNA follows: TGTGCCAGCAGTCTAACCGGGACAGGGAGGTGGCCCCAGCATTTT. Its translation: CASSLTGTGRWPQHF.

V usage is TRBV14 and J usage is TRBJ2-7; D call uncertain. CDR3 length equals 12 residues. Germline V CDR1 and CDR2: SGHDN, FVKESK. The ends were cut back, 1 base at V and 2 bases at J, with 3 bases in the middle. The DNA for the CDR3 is TGTGCCAGCAGCCAAGGTCCCTACGAGCAGTACTTC. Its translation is CASSQGPYEQYF.

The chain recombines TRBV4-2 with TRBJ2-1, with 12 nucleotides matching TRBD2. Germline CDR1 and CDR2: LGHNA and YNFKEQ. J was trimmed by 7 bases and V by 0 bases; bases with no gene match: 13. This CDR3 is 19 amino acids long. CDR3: CASSQDYIELAGGWNEQFF. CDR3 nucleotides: TGTGCCAGCAGCCAAGATTACATTGAACTAGCGGGGGGTTGGAATGAGCAGTTCTTC.

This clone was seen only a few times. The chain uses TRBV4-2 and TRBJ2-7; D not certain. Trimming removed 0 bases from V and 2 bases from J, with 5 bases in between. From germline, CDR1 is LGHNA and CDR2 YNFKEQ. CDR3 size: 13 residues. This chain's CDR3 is CASSQDIPYEQYF. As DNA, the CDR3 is TGTGCCAGCAGCCAAGATATACCCTACGAGCAGTACTTC.

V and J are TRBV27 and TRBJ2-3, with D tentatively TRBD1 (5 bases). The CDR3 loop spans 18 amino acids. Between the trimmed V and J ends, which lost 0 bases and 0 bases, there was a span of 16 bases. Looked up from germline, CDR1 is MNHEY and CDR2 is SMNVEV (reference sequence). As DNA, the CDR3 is TGTGCCAGCAGTTTATCAATGACAGAACTTACTAGCACAGATACGCAGTATTTT. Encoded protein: CASSLSMTELTSTDTQYF.

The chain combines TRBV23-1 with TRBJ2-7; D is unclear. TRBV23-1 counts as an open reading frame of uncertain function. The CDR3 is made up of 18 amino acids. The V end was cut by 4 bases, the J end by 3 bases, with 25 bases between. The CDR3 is CASSLKALGGPPFYEQYF. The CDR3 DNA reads TGCGCCAGCAGTCTCAAGGCCTTGGGCGGACCGCCTTTCTACGAGCAGTACTTC.